This T cell receptor (beta chain) was sequenced during a study of neoadjuvant anti-PD-1 for oral cavity cancer. Time point defined: after neoadjuvant nivolumab, at surgical resection. This clone was counted once. Sequencing used immunoSEQ multiplex PCR; TCRdb keeps in-frame clones, though not all of them. The table includes some 31,000 clones, 80% detected once. The CDR3 spans 15 residues. CDR1 and CDR2 from the germline V gene are LNHNV and YYDKDF (reference sequence). Trimming shortened V by 5 bases and J by 7 bases, and 18 bases separated the two germline ends. Sequences were derived from PBMCs, sampled after nivolumab (anti-PD-1) treatment. The sequence derives from a person aged 40 to 85 with oral cavity squamous cell carcinoma. This chain uses TRBV15 with TRBJ1-5, with D maybe TRBD1 (6 bases). The CDR3, as DNA: TGTGCCACCAGCGTCGAAGCGGGGGGCTGGCAGCCCCAGCATTTT. Its protein product is CATSVEAGGWQPQHF.